The entry below gives a single T cell receptor (beta chain) sequence along with its context. From germline, CDR1 is SGHRS and CDR2 YFSETQ. Trimming removed 1 base at V and 1 base at J, with 11 bases between. The CDR3 has 15 residues. This sample was included in a study of T cells in Graves' hyperthyroidism and ophthalmopathy. Ophthalmopathy patients showed a Clinical Activity Score of at least 3, NOSPECS grade of at least 4 and duration under 3 months. Authors of the study amplified TCR beta CDR3 regions from RNA transcripts. A first-round RT-PCR of the TCR CDR3 used the HTBI primer set. Using its own MiXCR run on the multiplex PCR reads, TCRdb lists one record per CDR3 protein. Of 550,000 to 700,000 distinct CDR3 sequences detected, approximately 15% appear once; the ten largest clones hold about 4%.

The source is a woman in her forties with Graves' ophthalmopathy. The V call is TRBV5-1, the J call TRBJ1-1, with D unclear. The source material was blood. The CDR3 DNA sequence: TGCGCCAGCAGCTTGTTCGGCGGAGAGAACACTGAAGCTTTCTTT. It encodes CASSLFGGENTEAFF.